This TCR beta chain is drawn from a study of blood T cell repertoires in COVID-19. Those enrolled, adults aged roughly 18 to 89 years, came from under 25 US areas. The germline gives CDR1 MNHNY, CDR2 SVGAGI (reference sequence). This CDR3 has 14 amino acids. The table came from immunoSEQ multiplex PCR; TCRdb's copy has only in-frame clones and leaves some out. The data show around 130,000 clones, under 90% seen once. This clone was seen a single time. The germline gene is not matched at one end of the junction; a read error may be the cause. The sample was PBMCs or T cells enriched from blood (not recorded which). This TCR came from a man aged 35-49 years with acute COVID-19. The chain has TRBV6-6 and TRBJ2-7; tentative D call: TRBD1 (6 bases). The CDR3 bases are TGTGCCAGCTCCTATGAAGGGGTTGGGGGCCACTTTCTCTTC. This gives the protein CASSYEGVGGHFLF.